This TCR beta chain was identified in a study of blood T cell repertoires in COVID-19. Categorization into cohorts depended on clinical history that participants reported. The study counted Cohort 3 donors as recovered given two negative PCRs, clearance, or symptom resolution. The V end was cut by 6 bases, the J end by 2 bases, with 12 bases between. Germline CDR1 and CDR2: SGHVS and FQNEAQ. This CDR3 contains 14 residues. Produced via immunoSEQ multiplex PCR; TCRdb's table is partial and in-frame only. The data hold roughly 330,000 clones, with approximately 87% observed a single time. The genes are TRBV7-8 and TRBJ2-3, with no clear D. The sequenced sample was PBMCs or T cells enriched from blood (not recorded which). The clonotype originates from a woman in her twenties or thirties who had recovered from COVID-19. DNA for the CDR3: TGTGCCAGCAGTCCTGTGGAGTACACAGATACGCAGTATTTT. As protein: CASSPVEYTDTQYF.